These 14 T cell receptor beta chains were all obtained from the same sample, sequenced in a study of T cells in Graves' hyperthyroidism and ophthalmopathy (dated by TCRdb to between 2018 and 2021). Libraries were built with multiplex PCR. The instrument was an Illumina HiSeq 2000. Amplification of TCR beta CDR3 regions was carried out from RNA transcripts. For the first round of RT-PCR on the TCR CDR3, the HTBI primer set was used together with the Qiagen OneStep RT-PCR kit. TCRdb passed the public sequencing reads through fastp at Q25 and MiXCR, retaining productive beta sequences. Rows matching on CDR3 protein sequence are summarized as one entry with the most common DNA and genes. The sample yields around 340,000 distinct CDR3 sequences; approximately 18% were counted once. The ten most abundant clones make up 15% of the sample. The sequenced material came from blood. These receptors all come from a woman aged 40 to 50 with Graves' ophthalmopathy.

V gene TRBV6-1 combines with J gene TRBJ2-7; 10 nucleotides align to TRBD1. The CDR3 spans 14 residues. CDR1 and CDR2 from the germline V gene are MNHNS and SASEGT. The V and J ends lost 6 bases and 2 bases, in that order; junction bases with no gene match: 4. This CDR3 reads CASRRGTGAYEQYF. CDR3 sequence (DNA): TGTGCCAGCAGGCGCGGGACAGGGGCCTACGAGCAGTACTTC.

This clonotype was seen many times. The CDR3 DNA reads TGCAGTGCGTCGGGACCCCTTCTCCTCGCGGCTTTCTTT. Translation gives CSASGPLLLAAFF. The chain has TRBV20-1 and TRBJ1-1; a possible D gene is TRBD1 (5 bases). Deletions cut 6 bases from V and 11 bases from J, with 22 bases between. CDR3 length: 13 amino acids. The germline V gene has CDR1 DFQATT and CDR2 SNEGSKA (reference sequence).

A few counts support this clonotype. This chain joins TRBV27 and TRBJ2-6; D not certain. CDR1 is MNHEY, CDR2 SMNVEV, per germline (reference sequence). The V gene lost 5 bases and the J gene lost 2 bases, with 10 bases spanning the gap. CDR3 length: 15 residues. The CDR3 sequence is CASSPLGPGANVLTF. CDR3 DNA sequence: TGTGCCAGCAGTCCTTTGGGTCCTGGGGCCAACGTCCTGACTTTC.

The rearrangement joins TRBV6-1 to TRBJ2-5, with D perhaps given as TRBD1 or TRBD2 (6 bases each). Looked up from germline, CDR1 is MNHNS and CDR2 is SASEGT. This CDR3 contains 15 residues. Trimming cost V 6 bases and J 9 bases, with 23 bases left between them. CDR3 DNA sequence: TGTGCCAGCAGCTCCGAAGGGACACCGGGCGGGGCCCAGTACTTC. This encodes CASSSEGTPGGAQYF.

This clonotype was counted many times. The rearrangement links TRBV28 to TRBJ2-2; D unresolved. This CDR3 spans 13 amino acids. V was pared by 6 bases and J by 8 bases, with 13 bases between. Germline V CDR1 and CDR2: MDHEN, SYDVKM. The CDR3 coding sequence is TGTGCCAGCAGACCACGGGTTTTGGGGGAGCTGTTTTTT. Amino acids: CASRPRVLGELFF.

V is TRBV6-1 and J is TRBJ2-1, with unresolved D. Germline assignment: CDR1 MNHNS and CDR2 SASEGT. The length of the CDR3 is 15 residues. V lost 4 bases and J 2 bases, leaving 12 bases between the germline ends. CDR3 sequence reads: CASSGAGIAYNEQFF. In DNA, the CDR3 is TGTGCCAGCAGTGGGGCCGGTATCGCCTACAATGAGCAGTTCTTC.

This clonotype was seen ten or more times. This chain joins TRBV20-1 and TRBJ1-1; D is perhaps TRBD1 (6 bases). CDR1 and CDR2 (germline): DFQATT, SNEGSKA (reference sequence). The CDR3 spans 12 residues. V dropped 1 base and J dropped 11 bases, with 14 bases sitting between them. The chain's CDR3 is CSARARDKSAFF. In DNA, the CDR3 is TGCAGTGCTAGAGCCCGGGACAAGAGCGCTTTCTTT.

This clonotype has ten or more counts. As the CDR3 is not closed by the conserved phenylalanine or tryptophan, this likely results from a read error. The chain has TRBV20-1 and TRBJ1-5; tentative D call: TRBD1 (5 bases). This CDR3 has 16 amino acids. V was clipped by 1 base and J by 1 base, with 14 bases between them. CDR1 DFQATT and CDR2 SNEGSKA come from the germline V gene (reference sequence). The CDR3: CSARAEWDGSNQPQHL. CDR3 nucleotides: TGCAGTGCTAGAGCGGAATGGGACGGCAGCAATCAGCCCCAGCATCTT.

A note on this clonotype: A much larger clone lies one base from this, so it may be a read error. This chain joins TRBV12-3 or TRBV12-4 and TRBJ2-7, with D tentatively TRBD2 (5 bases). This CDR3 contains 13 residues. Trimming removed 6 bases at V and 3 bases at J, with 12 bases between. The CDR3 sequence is CASSRDVLYEQYF. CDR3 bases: TGTGCCAGCAGCCGGGATGTGCTCTACGAGCAGTACTTC.

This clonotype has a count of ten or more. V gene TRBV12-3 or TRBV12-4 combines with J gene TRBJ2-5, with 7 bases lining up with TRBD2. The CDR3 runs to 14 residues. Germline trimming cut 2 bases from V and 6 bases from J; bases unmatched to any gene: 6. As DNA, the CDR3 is TGTGCCAGCAGTTTAAGTAGGGAGGGACAGACCCAGTACTTC. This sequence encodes CASSLSREGQTQYF.

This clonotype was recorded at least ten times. CDR3 in DNA: TGTGCCAGTACGTCAAGCCGGAACACTGAAGCTTTCTTT. The encoded protein is CASTSSRNTEAFF. V gene TRBV19 combines with J gene TRBJ1-1; D not resolved. The CDR3 runs to 13 residues. Germline loops: CDR1 LNHDA, CDR2 SQIVND (reference sequence). V was cut by 7 bases and J by 1 base, with 10 bases left in between.

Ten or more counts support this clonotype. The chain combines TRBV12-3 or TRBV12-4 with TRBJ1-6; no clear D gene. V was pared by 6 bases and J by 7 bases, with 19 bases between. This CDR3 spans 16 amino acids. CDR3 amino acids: CASRLEVGSDNSPLHF. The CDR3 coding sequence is TGTGCCAGCAGATTGGAAGTGGGCAGTGACAATTCACCCCTCCACTTT.

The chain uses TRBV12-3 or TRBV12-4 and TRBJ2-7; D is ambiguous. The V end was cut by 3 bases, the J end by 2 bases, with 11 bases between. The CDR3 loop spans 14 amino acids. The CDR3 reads CASSFSNAAYEQYF. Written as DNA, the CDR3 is TGTGCCAGCAGTTTTAGCAATGCGGCCTACGAGCAGTACTTC.

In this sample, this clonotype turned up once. The CDR3 region is CATRDFTYEQYF. Here the CDR3 DNA reads TGTGCCACGAGGGACTTCACCTACGAGCAGTACTTC. J is TRBJ2-7 and V is TRBV27; weak D call: TRBD2 (6 bases). Trimming left V 10 bases short and J 2 bases short, with 12 bases between. Germline CDR1 and CDR2: MNHEY and SMNVEV (reference sequence). The length of the CDR3 is 12 residues.